This T cell receptor (beta chain) was retrieved from a study of blood T cell repertoires in COVID-19. Study at large: Acute-phase and convalescent COVID-19 samples originated in the United States, Italy and Spain.

Before being deemed recovered, Cohort 3 donors had two negative PCRs, clearance, or symptom resolution. Authors' data handling: Nucleated cell counts were estimated from reference gene primer amplification. Libraries were prepared by immunoSEQ multiplex PCR; TCRdb keeps only in-frame clonotypes and omits some of them. V and J calls and clone size are those listed in that table; D and trimming were worked out from the DNA. The table records some 150,000 clones, over 75% of them present only once. Germline V gene lookup returns CDR1 MNHEY and CDR2 SMNVEV (reference sequence). The germline V and J ends were trimmed by 5 bases and 3 bases, with 13 bases remaining between them. CDR3 length equals 14 residues.

The specimen sequenced was PBMCs or T cells enriched from blood (not recorded which). The receptor was derived from a woman aged 18-29 years who had recovered from COVID-19. The V and J genes are TRBV27 and TRBJ1-2; weak D call: TRBD1 (5 bases). The CDR3 here is CASSPTWGDYGYTF. The CDR3 coding sequence is TGTGCCAGCAGTCCGACCTGGGGGGACTATGGCTACACCTTC.